The clone carrying this T cell receptor beta chain was counted many times. Antigen: not known. This sample was included in a study of T-cell reconstitution after alpha-beta-depleted transplantation in children. General observations from the study: Diversity and T-cell counts at one year after transplant derived mostly from new T cells.

The CDR3 has 15 amino acids. Trimming removed 1 base at V and 3 bases at J, with 11 bases between. Unique molecular identifiers were built into the TCRbeta library. TCRdb re-called the PCR reads with MiXCR, one entry per CDR3 protein. The table shows approximately 800,000 distinct CDR3 sequences, with less than 20% occurring only once. This clonotype originated in a male patient younger than 18 who had a stem cell transplant for acute lymphoblastic leukemia, so the T cells may come from the graft donor. The J gene is TRBJ2-3, the V gene TRBV12-3 or TRBV12-4; TRBD2 is a possible D gene (6 bases). The source was PBMCs, mostly from graft donor cells, collected 360 days after TCRalphabeta/CD19-depleted stem cell transplant. In DNA, the CDR3 is TGTGCCAGCAGTTTAGTGAACAGCGGGACAGATACGCAGTATTTT. Its translation: CASSLVNSGTDTQYF.